The 13 T cell receptor beta chains listed next were all sequenced from one sample in a study of blood T cell repertoires in COVID-19. TCRdb keeps only in-frame clones here, not all; method: immunoSEQ multiplex PCR. Here the sample spans hundreds of thousands of clones, more than 80% being singletons. The sequencing input was peripheral blood. These receptors originate from an elderly woman with acute or convalescent COVID-19.

This clone came up a few times. The gene calls are TRBV7-2 and TRBJ2-3; 9 bases line up with TRBD1. V lost 5 bases, J lost 3 bases, and 3 bases stayed unmatched. Germline V gene lookup returns CDR1 SGHTA and CDR2 FQGNSA. This CDR3 region has 14 residues. The CDR3 DNA reads as TGTGCCAGCAGCCGCGGGACAGGGACAGATACGCAGTATTTT. This encodes CASSRGTGTDTQYF.

This clone has just a few counts. The rearrangement joins TRBV28 to TRBJ1-5, with D perhaps TRBD1 (5 bases). CDR3 length: 14 residues. CDR1 is MDHEN and CDR2 is SYDVKM in the germline V gene. V lost 10 bases and J lost 4, with 17 bases in between. CDR3 protein: CATWAGPFNQPQHF. CDR3 nucleotide sequence: TGTGCCACCTGGGCAGGGCCTTTTAATCAGCCCCAGCATTTT.

This chain joins TRBV2 and TRBJ1-5; D is possibly TRBD1 (6 bases). Trimming took off 7 bases at V and 3 bases at J, with 16 bases between the two ends. The CDR3 has 15 amino acids. The V gene's germline CDR1 is SNHLY and CDR2 FYNNEI. The CDR3 nucleotides are TGTGCCAGCAATCTCGGCAGGGGTATCAATCAGCCCCAGCATTTT. Translated: CASNLGRGINQPQHF.

The chain carries TRBV30 and TRBJ1-1; 7 bases are shared with TRBD1. The CDR3 is 13 residues long. Germline-derived CDR1 and CDR2 are GTSNPN and SVGIG (reference sequence). The V and J ends lost 5 bases and 0 bases, in that order; junction bases with no gene match: 3. DNA of the CDR3: TGTGCCTGGGCAGGACAGGTGAACACTGAAGCTTTCTTT. It is translated as CAWAGQVNTEAFF. Full variable domain (outside the CDR3, taken from reference TRBV30 and TRBJ1-1): SQTIHQWPATLVQPVGSPLSLECTVEGTSNPNLYWYRQAAGRGLQLLFYSVGIGQISSEVPQNLSASRPQDRQFILSSKKLLLSDSGFYLCAWAGQVNTEAFFGQGTRLTVV.

The CDR3 loop is CASGLSKDSPYEQYF. CDR3 in DNA: TGTGCTAGTGGTCTTTCTAAAGACAGTCCCTACGAGCAGTACTTC. The V and J genes are TRBV12-5 and TRBJ2-7; TRBD1 might be the D (5 bases). In germline, CDR1 is LGHNT, CDR2 FRNRAP. The CDR3 contains 15 residues. The V gene lost 5 bases and the J gene lost 2 bases, with 16 bases spanning the gap.

The chain recombines TRBV6-5 with TRBJ1-2; maybe TRBD1 (5 bases). CDR1 is MNHEY, CDR2 SVGAGI, per germline. The CDR3 runs to 13 residues. The V end lost 6 bases, the J end lost 3 bases, and 11 bases lay between the germline ends. Written as DNA, the CDR3 is TGTGCCAGCAGCCCCAGGGATGACTATGGCTACACCTTC. Translating gives CASSPRDDYGYTF.

The gene calls are TRBV12-3 or TRBV12-4 and TRBJ1-1; 9 nucleotides agree with TRBD1. The junction had 4 bases not matched to a gene; V was cut back by 7 bases and J by 4 bases. The CDR3 is 13 residues long. For the CDR3, the DNA is TGTGCCAGCACATTGGACAGGGGCACTGAAGCTTTCTTT. Translating gives CASTLDRGTEAFF.

The rearrangement joins TRBV7-3 to TRBJ2-3; possible D gene TRBD2, 6 bases. Between the trimmed V and J ends, which lost 2 bases and 2 bases, there was a span of 11 bases. Germline V gene sequence: CDR1 SGHTA, CDR2 FQGTGA. The CDR3 sequence is 15 residues long. This chain's CDR3 is CASSLAGTSTDTQYF. In DNA form, the CDR3 reads TGTGCCAGCAGCTTAGCGGGGACTTCCACAGATACGCAGTATTTT.

V usage is TRBV5-1 and J usage is TRBJ2-1; 8 bases align to TRBD1. The CDR3 is 16 residues long. Germline V gene sequence: CDR1 SGHRS, CDR2 YFSETQ. The V segment lost 4 bases and the J segment 1 base; nucleotides outside the gene matches: 7. CDR3 sequence: CASSVQGEGSYNEQFF. CDR3 bases: TGCGCCAGCAGCGTACAGGGGGAAGGGTCCTACAATGAGCAGTTCTTC.

This sequence joins TRBV6-2 or TRBV6-3 and TRBJ2-7; D may be TRBD2 (5 bases). The CDR3 spans 14 residues. V lost 2 bases and J lost 2, with 10 bases in between. Germline loops: CDR1 MNHEY, CDR2 SVGEGT. This chain's CDR3 is CASSYALAPYEQYF. CDR3 coding DNA: TGTGCCAGCAGTTACGCCCTAGCCCCCTACGAGCAGTACTTC.

This CDR3 is CMGGWNTEAFF. The CDR3 DNA reads as TGTATGGGGGGTTGGAACACTGAAGCTTTCTTT. This chain joins TRBV30 and TRBJ1-1, with a weak D call TRBD1 (5 bases). The CDR3 is made up of 11 amino acids. Germline lookup yields CDR1 GTSNPN and CDR2 SVGIG (reference sequence).

This rearrangement joins TRBV7-2 to TRBJ2-5; 9 bases map to TRBD2. Germline CDR1 and CDR2: SGHTA and FQGNSA. This CDR3 has 16 amino acids. The trim removed 5 bases at V and 1 base at J, leaving 8 bases unmatched. CDR3 loop: CASSPVASGVQETQYF. CDR3 bases: TGTGCCAGCAGCCCGGTCGCTAGCGGGGTCCAAGAGACCCAGTACTTC.

This clone was counted a few times. The J gene is TRBJ1-1, the V gene TRBV30, with 10 bases identical to TRBD1. The junction had 4 bases not matched to a gene; V was cut back by 8 bases and J by 1 base. CDR1 GTSNPN and CDR2 SVGIG come from the germline V gene (reference sequence). This CDR3 spans 13 amino acids. The CDR3 DNA reads as TGTGCCAGATGGGACAGGGGGAACACTGAAGCTTTCTTT. Translated, it gives CARWDRGNTEAFF.